The rows below give T cell receptor beta chains drawn from one sample of a study of cytomegalovirus exposure and HLA in healthy donors. Method: immunoSEQ multiplex PCR; TCRdb's copy keeps in-frame clones and lacks some. Here the sample spans 100,000 or so clones, 70% to 85% being singletons. The sequencing sample was made of PBMCs. These receptors were obtained from a man between 18 and 29 years old in good health and CMV-seronegative. Each CDR3 is given with its conserved first and last residue. D genes are given only for firm matches. Clone size is given for some rows only: seen once, a few or many times, or a class if the clone is expanded.

D	V	J	length	size	CDR3	DNA
NA	TRBV28	TRBJ1-3	13	NA	CASSGTGRNTIYF	TGTGCCAGCAGTGGGACTGGGAGAAACACCATATATTTT
NA	TRBV27	TRBJ2-3	14	NA	CASRPGRREDTQYF	TGTGCCAGCAGACCCGGTCGGAGAGAGGATACGCAGTATTTT
NA	TRBV27	TRBJ1-1	14	NA	CASSPQTGNTEAFF	TGTGCCAGCAGTCCGCAGACAGGGAACACTGAAGCTTTCTTT
TRBD1	TRBV5-5	TRBJ2-7	12	NA	CASSHRGFEQYF	TGTGCCAGCAGCCACAGGGGGTTCGAGCAGTACTTC
TRBD1	TRBV7-9	TRBJ2-2	17	NA	CASSLGAATGITGELFF	TGTGCCAGCAGCCTGGGGGCGGCGACAGGGATCACCGGGGAGCTGTTTTTT
TRBD1	TRBV7-6	TRBJ1-1	15	NA	CASSFQGQGGTEAFF	TGTGCCAGCAGCTTCCAAGGACAGGGTGGCACTGAAGCTTTCTTT
NA	TRBV19	TRBJ1-1	14	NA	CASSILGRNTEAFF	TGTGCCAGTAGTATCCTTGGGAGGAACACTGAAGCTTTCTTT
TRBD2	TRBV28	TRBJ2-3	17	NA	CASSTNPLAEYTDTQYF	TGTGCCAGCAGTACAAACCCCCTAGCGGAATACACAGATACGCAGTATTTT
NA	TRBV9	TRBJ2-1	15	once	CASSPEGAHGYRKFF	TGTGCCAGCAGCCCTGAAGGGGCCCACGGCTATAGGAAGTTCTTC
NA	TRBV7-6	TRBJ1-1	17	NA	CASSLDRDSGGNTEAFF	TGTGCCAGCAGCTTAGATCGAGATTCGGGAGGGAACACTGAAGCTTTCTTT
NA	TRBV5-1	TRBJ2-5	12	NA	CASSTQQETQYF	TGCGCCAGCAGCACCCAGCAAGAGACCCAGTACTTC
NA	TRBV5-8	TRBJ1-2	16	once	CASSLQWNRQTYGYTF	TGTGCCAGCAGCTTACAATGGAACAGGCAAACCTATGGCTACACCTTC
NA	TRBV28	TRBJ1-4	12	NA	CASSLLSRKLFF	TGTGCCAGCAGTTTACTTTCTAGGAAACTGTTTTTT
TRBD1	TRBV4-3	TRBJ2-1	15	NA	CASSQVDRAVNEQFF	TGCGCCAGCAGCCAAGTAGACAGGGCAGTGAATGAGCAGTTCTTC
TRBD1	TRBV30	TRBJ1-3	16	NA	CAWNPGGQSSGNTIYF	TGTGCCTGGAATCCCGGGGGACAGTCATCTGGAAACACCATATATTTT
TRBD1	TRBV6-4	TRBJ2-7	16	NA	CASSDSWTGSSYEQYF	TGTGCCAGCAGTGACTCTTGGACAGGGTCCTCCTACGAGCAGTACTTC
TRBD1	TRBV6-1	TRBJ1-2	13	NA	CASRTDRVGGYTF	TGTGCCAGCAGGACGGACAGGGTGGGTGGCTACACCTTC
TRBD1	TRBV15	TRBJ1-2	14	NA	CATSEDRGHGGYTF	TGTGCCACCAGCGAAGACAGGGGGCATGGTGGCTACACCTTC
NA	TRBV2	TRBJ1-5	16	NA	CASRTYSRSSNQPQHF	TGTGCCAGCAGAACCTACAGCCGTAGTAGCAATCAGCCCCAGCATTTT
TRBD1	TRBV30	TRBJ1-5	14	NA	CAWSWDSRNQPQHF	TGTGCCTGGAGTTGGGACAGTCGCAATCAGCCCCAGCATTTT
NA	TRBV6-6	TRBJ1-2	15	NA	CASSYSSGMKYGYTF	TGTGCCAGCAGTTACTCGTCAGGGATGAAGTATGGCTACACCTTC
NA	TRBV28	TRBJ1-1	14	once	CASSLLDSRTEAFF	TGTGCCAGCAGTTTATTAGACAGTCGAACTGAAGCTTTCTTT
NA	TRBV27	TRBJ1-2	14	NA	CASSLKVGPGGYTF	TGTGCCAGCAGTTTAAAAGTGGGCCCGGGGGGATACACCTTC